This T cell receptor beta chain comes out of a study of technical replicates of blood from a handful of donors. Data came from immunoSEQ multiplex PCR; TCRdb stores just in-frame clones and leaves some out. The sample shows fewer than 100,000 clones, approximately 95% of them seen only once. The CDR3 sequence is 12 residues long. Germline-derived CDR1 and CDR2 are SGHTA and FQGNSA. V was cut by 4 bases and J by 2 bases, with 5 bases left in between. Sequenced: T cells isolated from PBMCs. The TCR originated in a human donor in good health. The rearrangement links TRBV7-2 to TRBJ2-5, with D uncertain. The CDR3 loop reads CASSSLQETQYF. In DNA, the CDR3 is TGTGCCAGCAGCTCTCTACAAGAGACCCAGTACTTC.